This T cell receptor beta chain was captured by sequencing in a study of molecular identifiers for immune sequencing clone quantification. V lost 3 bases and J lost 6, with 8 bases in between. The CDR3 length is 12 residues. The germline V gene has CDR1 SNHLY and CDR2 FYNNEI. TCRdb reanalysed the PCR reads using MiXCR and keeps one entry per CDR3 protein. The repertoire includes hundreds of thousands of distinct CDR3 sequences, about 25% of them detected once, and approximately 0.75% sits in the top ten. The rearrangement links TRBV2 to TRBJ1-2; D is ambiguous. Sample: naive CD8+ T cells from blood, with Jurkat cell RNA spiked in. The subset denotes: FACS-sorted CD8+CD4-CCR7+CD45RA+ naive T cells. This clonotype was obtained from a human donor in good health. Some libraries in this study had Jurkat cell RNA spiked in. The CDR3 is CASSELEDGYTF. The CDR3 region has the DNA TGTGCCAGCAGTGAGTTGGAGGATGGCTACACCTTC.